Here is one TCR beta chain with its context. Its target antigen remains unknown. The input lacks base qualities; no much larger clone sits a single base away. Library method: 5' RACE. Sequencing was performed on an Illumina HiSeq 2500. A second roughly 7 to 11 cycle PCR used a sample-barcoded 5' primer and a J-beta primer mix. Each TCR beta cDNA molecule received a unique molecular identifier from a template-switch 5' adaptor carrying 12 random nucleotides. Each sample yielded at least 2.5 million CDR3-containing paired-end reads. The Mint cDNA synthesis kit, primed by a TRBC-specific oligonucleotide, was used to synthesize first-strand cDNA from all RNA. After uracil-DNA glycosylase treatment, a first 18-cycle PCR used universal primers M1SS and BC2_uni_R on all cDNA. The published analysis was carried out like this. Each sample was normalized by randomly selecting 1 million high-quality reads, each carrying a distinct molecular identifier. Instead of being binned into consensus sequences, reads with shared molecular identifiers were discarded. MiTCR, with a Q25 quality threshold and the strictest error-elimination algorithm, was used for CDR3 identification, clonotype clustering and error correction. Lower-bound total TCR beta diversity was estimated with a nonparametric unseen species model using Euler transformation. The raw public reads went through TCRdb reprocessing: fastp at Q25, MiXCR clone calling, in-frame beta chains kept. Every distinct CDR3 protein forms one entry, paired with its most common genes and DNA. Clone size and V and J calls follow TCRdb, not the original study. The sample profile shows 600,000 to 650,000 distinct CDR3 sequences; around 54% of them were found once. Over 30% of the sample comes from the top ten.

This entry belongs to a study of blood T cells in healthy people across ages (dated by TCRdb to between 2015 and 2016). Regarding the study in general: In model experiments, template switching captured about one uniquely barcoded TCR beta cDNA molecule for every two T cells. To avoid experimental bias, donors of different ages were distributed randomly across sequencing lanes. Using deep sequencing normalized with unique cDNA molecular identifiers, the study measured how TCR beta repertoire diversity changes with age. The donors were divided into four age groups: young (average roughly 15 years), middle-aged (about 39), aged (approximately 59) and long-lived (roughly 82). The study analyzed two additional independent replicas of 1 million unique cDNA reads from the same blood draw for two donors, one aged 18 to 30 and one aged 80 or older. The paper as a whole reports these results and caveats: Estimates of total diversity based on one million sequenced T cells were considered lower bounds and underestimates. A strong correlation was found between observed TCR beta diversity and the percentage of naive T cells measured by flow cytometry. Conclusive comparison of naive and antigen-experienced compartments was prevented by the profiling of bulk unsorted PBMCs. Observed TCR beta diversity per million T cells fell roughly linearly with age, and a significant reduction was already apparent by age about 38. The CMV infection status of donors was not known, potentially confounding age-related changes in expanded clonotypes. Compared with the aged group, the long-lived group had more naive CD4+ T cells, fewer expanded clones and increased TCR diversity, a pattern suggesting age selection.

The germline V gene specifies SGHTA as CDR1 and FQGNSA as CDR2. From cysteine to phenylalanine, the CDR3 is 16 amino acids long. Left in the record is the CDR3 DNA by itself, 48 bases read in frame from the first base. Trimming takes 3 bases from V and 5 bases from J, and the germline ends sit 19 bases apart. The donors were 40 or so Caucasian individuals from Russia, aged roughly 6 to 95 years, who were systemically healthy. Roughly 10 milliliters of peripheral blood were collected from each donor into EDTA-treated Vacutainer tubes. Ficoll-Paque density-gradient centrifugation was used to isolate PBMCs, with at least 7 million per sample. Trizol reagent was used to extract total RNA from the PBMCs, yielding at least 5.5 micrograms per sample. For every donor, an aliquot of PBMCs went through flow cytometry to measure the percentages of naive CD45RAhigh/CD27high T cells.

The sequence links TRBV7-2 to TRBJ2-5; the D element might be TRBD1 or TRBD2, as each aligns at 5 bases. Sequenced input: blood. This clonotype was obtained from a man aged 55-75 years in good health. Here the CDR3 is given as CASSFRPGTPDETQYF. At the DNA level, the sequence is TGTGCCAGCAGCTTCAGGCCCGGGACCCCGGATGAGACCCAGTACTTC.